This T cell receptor beta chain was sequenced during a study of lung T cells in sarcoidosis with Löfgren's syndrome. At the level of the study: In sarcoidosis, CD4+ T cells accumulate in bronchoalveolar lavage fluid. Löfgren's syndrome patients were the main repertoire analysis focus.

J gave up 5 bases and V 5 bases, and 4 bases lay outside the gene matches. The CDR3 runs 14 residues. Looked up from germline, CDR1 is SEHNR and CDR2 is FQNEAQ (reference sequence). TCRdb analysed the reads with MiXCR anew, one entry per CDR3 protein. The data contain 60,000 or so distinct CDR3 sequences, roughly 20% of them singletons. The study, taken as a whole, reports: TRAV12-1 and TRBV2 were reportedly most expanded in Löfgren's patients. Recognition of an unidentified sarcoidosis antigen was only suggested.

This clonotype appeared many times. The target antigen is unknown. Sequenced input: CD4+ T cells from PBMCs. This TCR was sampled from a human donor with sarcoidosis (Löfgren's syndrome or another form), or a control subject (not recorded which). V usage is TRBV7-9 and J usage is TRBJ1-5; 9 nucleotides agree with TRBD1. The CDR3 DNA follows: TGTGCCAGCAGCCTACAGGGGGCTCATCAGCCCCAGCATTTT. The encoded protein is CASSLQGAHQPQHF.